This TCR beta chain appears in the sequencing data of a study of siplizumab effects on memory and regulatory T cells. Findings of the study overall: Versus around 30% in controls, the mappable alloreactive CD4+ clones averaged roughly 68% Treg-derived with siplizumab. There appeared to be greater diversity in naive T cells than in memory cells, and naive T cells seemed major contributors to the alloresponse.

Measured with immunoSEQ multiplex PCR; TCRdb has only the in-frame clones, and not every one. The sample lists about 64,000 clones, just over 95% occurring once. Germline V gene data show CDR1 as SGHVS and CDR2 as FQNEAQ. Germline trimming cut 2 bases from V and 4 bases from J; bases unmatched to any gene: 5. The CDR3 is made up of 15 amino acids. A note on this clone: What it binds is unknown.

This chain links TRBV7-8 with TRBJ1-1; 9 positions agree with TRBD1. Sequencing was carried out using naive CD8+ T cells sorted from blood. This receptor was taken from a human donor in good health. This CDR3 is CASSLSQGASTEAFF. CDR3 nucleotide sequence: TGTGCCAGCAGCTTATCACAGGGGGCTAGCACTGAAGCTTTCTTT.